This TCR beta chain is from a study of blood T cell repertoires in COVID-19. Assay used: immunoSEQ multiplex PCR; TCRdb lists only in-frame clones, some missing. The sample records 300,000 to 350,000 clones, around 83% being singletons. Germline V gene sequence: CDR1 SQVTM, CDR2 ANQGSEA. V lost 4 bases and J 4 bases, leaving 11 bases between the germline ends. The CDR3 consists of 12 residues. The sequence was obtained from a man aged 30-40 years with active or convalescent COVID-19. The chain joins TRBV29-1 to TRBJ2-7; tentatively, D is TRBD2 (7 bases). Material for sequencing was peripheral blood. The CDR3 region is CSVGEGGYEQYF. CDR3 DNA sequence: TGCAGCGTTGGAGAGGGGGGGTACGAGCAGTACTTC.